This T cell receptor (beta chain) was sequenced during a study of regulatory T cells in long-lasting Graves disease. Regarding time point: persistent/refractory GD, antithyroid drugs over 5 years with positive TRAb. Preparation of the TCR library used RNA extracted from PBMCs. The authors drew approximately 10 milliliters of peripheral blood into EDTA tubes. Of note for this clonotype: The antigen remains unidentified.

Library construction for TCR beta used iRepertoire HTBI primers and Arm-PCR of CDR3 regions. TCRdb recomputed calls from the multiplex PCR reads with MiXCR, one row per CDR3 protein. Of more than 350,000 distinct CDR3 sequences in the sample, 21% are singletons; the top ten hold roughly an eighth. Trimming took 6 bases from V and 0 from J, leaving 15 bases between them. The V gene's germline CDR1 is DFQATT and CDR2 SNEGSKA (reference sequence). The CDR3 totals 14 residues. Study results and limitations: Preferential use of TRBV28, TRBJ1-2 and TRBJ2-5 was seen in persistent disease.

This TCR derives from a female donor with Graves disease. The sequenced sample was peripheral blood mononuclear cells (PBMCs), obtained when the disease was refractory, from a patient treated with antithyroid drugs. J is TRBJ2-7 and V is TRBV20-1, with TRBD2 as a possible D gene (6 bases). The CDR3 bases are TGCAGTGCGGAGGGACTCCTACTCTCCTACGAGCAGTACTTC. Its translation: CSAEGLLLSYEQYF.